The 7 T cell receptor beta chains in this list originate from one sample, sequenced in a study of human T cells and chemical hapten exposure. Each CDR3 protein gets one entry after TCRdb re-called the 5' RACE reads with MiXCR. Among about 81,000 distinct CDR3 sequences, less than 9.5% were seen once, and the ten largest hold over 2%. The total RNA was obtained from whole blood that was not fractionated. The source is a male donor in good health.

This clonotype was detected ten times or more. V gene TRBV27 combines with J gene TRBJ1-5; a weak D match, TRBD1 (6 bases). The CDR3 has 17 residues. From germline, CDR1 is MNHEY and CDR2 SMNVEV (reference sequence). The V gene lost 4 bases and the J gene lost 3 bases, with 19 bases spanning the gap. The CDR3 here is CASSSASTTGTNQPQHF. CDR3 bases: TGTGCCAGCAGTTCCGCTTCCACGACAGGTACCAATCAGCCCCAGCATTTT.

This clonotype came up many times. The chain couples TRBV6-2 or TRBV6-3 to TRBJ1-2; D not certain. Trimming took off 2 bases at V and 1 base at J, with 14 bases between the two ends. The CDR3 extends over 16 amino acids. Germline CDR1 is MNHEY and CDR2 is SVGEGT. For the CDR3, the DNA is TGTGCCAGCAGTTACAATGCTCGGACGGTTAACTATGGCTACACCTTC. It codes for CASSYNARTVNYGYTF.

The gene calls are TRBV11-2 and TRBJ2-3; D may be TRBD2 (6 bases). V gave up 5 bases and J gave up 0 bases, with 15 bases separating them. Germline V gives CDR1 SGHAT, CDR2 FQNNGV. This CDR3 spans 16 amino acids. The CDR3 DNA reads TGTGCCAGCAGCGACGTGCTAGCGCATAGCACAGATACGCAGTATTTT. It translates to CASSDVLAHSTDTQYF.

This clonotype was seen a few times. V is TRBV12-3 or TRBV12-4 and J is TRBJ1-5; 8 bases map to TRBD1. The CDR3 has 15 amino acids. The J segment lost 5 bases and the V segment lost 1 base, leaving 4 bases of the junction unmatched. CDR3 coding DNA: TGTGCCAGCAGTTTAGGACAGGGGACCCATCAGCCCCAGCATTTT. Translated: CASSLGQGTHQPQHF.

This clonotype was recorded a few times. This chain joins TRBV12-3 or TRBV12-4 and TRBJ2-5; TRBD2 matches 10 bases. J gave up 4 bases and V 1 base, and 3 bases lay outside the gene matches. This CDR3 has 15 residues. The CDR3 bases are TGTGCCAGCAGTTTAGGCAGCGGGAGGGCAGAGACCCAGTACTTC. Protein sequence: CASSLGSGRAETQYF.

This clonotype occurred many times. This chain uses TRBV5-1 with TRBJ2-7; D is ambiguous. This CDR3 is built from 13 residues. V lost 4 bases and J 5 bases, leaving 13 bases between the germline ends. Germline loops: CDR1 SGHRS, CDR2 YFSETQ. This chain's CDR3 is CASSPVRSDEQYF. As DNA, the CDR3 is TGCGCCAGCAGCCCGGTCCGGTCCGACGAGCAGTACTTC.

The table lists this clonotype with a few counts. The gene calls are TRBV7-2 and TRBJ1-2; no reliable D call. Trimming removed 0 bases from V and 2 bases from J, with 4 bases in between. The CDR3 totals 13 residues. CDR1 and CDR2 from the germline V gene are SGHTA and FQGNSA. The CDR3 here is CASSLASNYGYTF. CDR3 sequence (DNA): TGTGCCAGCAGCTTAGCCAGCAACTATGGCTACACCTTC.